This TCR beta chain appears in the sequencing data of a study of blood T cell repertoires in COVID-19. The assay was immunoSEQ multiplex PCR, and TCRdb's table has in-frame clones only and misses some. The sample carries about 49,000 clones, 70% to 85% recorded once. The CDR3 runs 12 residues. Germline CDR1 LNHDA, CDR2 SQIVND (reference sequence). With 5 bases removed from V and 8 bases from J, the gap between germline ends came to 12 bases. Specimen: peripheral blood. The sequence was obtained from a human donor in a cohort sampled during active COVID-19. The chain joins TRBV19 to TRBJ1-2; no definite D call. CDR3 coding DNA: TGTGCCAGTAGTCCGCGGACGGGGGGCTACACCTTC. This translates into CASSPRTGGYTF.